This TCR beta chain was profiled in a study of identical twins. TCRdb re-called the 5' RACE reads through MiXCR, storing one row per CDR3 protein. The data contain 400,000 to 500,000 distinct CDR3 sequences, approximately 14% of them singletons. This clonotype occurred many times. No antigen is known for it. V was trimmed by 2 bases and J by 0 bases, leaving 11 bases between them. CDR1 and CDR2 (germline): MDHEN, SYDVKM. This CDR3 spans 15 amino acids. Notes on the study in general: Fewer insertions marked abundant cord blood beta clonotypes; young adult naive trended weakly, memory not at all. Out-of-frame alpha sequences shared between twins exhibited an excess of low generation probability.

A further study also used this sample, focusing on yellow fever vaccine responses in identical twins.

The V and J genes are TRBV28 and TRBJ2-7, with D possibly TRBD2 on 5 matching bases. The sequencing input was CD4+ T cells sorted from blood. The sequence came from a woman between 18 and 29 years old in good health. CDR3 sequence: CASSLRTPSSYEQYF. Here the CDR3 DNA reads TGTGCCAGCAGTTTAAGGACTCCCAGCTCCTACGAGCAGTACTTC.